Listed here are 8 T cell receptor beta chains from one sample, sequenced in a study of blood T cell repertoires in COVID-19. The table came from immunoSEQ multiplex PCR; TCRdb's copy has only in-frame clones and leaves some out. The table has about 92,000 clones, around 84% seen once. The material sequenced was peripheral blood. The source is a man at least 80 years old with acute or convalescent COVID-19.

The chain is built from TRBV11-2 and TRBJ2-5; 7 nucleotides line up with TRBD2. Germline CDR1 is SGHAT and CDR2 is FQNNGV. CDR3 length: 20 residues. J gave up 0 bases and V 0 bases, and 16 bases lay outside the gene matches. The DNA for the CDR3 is TGTGCCAGCAGCTTAGATTCCGTGCGAAGGACTAGTCGACACCAAGAGACCCAGTACTTC. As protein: CASSLDSVRRTSRHQETQYF.

In nucleotides, the CDR3 is TGTGCCAGCAGGAGTCAAAGGGGAGGGCCCCACGAGCAGTACTTC. Its translation: CASRSQRGGPHEQYF. This chain joins TRBV6-5 and TRBJ2-7, with 7 bases fitting TRBD2. The CDR3 is made up of 15 amino acids. In germline, CDR1 is MNHEY, CDR2 SVGAGI. The junction had 13 bases not matched to a gene; V was cut back by 6 bases and J by 5 bases.

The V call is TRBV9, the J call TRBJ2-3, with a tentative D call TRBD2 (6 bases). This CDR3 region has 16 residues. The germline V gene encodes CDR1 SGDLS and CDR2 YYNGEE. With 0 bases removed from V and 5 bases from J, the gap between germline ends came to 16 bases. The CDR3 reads CASSVDLERALDTQYF. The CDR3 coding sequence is TGTGCCAGCAGCGTAGACTTAGAGCGGGCCCTAGATACGCAGTATTTT.

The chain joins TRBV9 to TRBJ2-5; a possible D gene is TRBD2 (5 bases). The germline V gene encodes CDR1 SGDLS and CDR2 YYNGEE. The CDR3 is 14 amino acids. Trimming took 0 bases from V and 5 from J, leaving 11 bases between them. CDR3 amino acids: CASSVEPRRETQYF. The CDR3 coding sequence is TGTGCCAGCAGCGTAGAACCTAGGAGGGAGACCCAGTACTTC.

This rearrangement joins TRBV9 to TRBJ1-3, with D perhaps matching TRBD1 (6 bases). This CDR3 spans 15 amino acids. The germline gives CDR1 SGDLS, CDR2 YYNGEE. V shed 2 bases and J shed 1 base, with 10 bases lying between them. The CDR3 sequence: CASSVSTGSGNTIYF. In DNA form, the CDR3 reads TGTGCCAGCAGCGTGTCGACAGGTTCTGGAAACACCATATATTTT.

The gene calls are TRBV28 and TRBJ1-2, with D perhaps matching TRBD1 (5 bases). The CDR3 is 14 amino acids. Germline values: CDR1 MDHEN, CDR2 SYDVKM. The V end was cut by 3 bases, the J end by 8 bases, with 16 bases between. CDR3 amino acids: CASSFRGLGGGYTF. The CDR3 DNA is TGTGCCAGCAGTTTTCGGGGGTTAGGTGGGGGCTACACCTTC.

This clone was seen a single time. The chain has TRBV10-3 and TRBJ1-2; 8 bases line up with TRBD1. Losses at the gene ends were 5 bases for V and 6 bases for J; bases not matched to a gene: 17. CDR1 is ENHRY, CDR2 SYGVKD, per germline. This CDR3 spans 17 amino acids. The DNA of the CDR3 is TGTGCCATCAGTAAACACAACGGACAGGGATCATCGGATGGCTACACCTTC. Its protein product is CAISKHNGQGSSDGYTF.

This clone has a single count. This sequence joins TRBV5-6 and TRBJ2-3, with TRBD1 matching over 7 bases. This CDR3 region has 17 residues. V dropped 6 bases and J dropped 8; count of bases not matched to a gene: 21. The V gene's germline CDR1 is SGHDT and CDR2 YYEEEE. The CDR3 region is CASNTWGFTGESGTQYF. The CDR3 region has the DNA TGTGCCAGCAACACTTGGGGGTTCACAGGGGAGTCAGGTACGCAGTATTTT. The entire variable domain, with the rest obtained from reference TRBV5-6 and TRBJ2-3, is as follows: DAGVTQSPTHLIKTRGQQVTLRCSPKSGHDTVSWYQQALGQGPQFIFQYYEEEERQRGNFPDRFSGHQFPNYSSELNVNALLLGDSALYLCASNTWGFTGESGTQYFGPGTRLTVL.